Listed below are T cell receptor beta chains from one sample, sequenced in a study of cytomegalovirus exposure and HLA in healthy donors. TCRdb's table, derived via immunoSEQ multiplex PCR, lists solely in-frame clones and lacks some. The sample contains 75,000 to 95,000 clones, about 66% of which appear only once. The sample was PBMCs. These receptor sequences come from a woman in her 50s in good health and CMV-seropositive. The CDR3 runs from the conserved cysteine through the conserved F or W. Each record gives: D gene, V gene, J gene, clone size, CDR3 protein, CDR3 DNA. D genes are given only for firm matches. The size field is filled for only some rows; it gives once, few, many or a size class.

TRBD1,TRBV18,TRBJ1-2,-,CASSRGTGRGANYGYTF,TGTGCCAGCTCACGCGGGACAGGGAGGGGAGCTAACTATGGCTACACCTTC
-,TRBV5-1,TRBJ1-2,-,CASSLDPGADGYTF,TGCGCCAGCAGCTTGGATCCAGGGGCGGATGGCTACACCTTC
-,TRBV9,TRBJ2-7,few,CASSVGQSSYEQYF,TGTGCCAGCAGCGTAGGACAGAGCTCCTACGAGCAGTACTTC
-,TRBV6-1,TRBJ2-2,-,CASGQGLNTGELFF,TGTGCCAGCGGGCAGGGCTTAAACACCGGGGAGCTGTTTTTT
-,TRBV18,TRBJ2-2,-,CASSPPLFANTGELFF,TGTGCCAGCTCACCACCCCTATTCGCGAACACCGGGGAGCTGTTTTTT
TRBD1,TRBV27,TRBJ1-2,few,CASSPAGQSNYGYTF,TGTGCCAGCAGCCCTGCGGGACAGAGTAACTATGGCTACACCTTC
TRBD1,TRBV7-6,TRBJ1-1,-,CASSLEEGALSTEAFF,TGTGCCAGCAGCTTAGAGGAGGGGGCCCTGAGCACTGAAGCTTTCTTT
-,TRBV28,TRBJ2-2,-,CASSWAEGTPNTGELFF,TGTGCCAGCAGTTGGGCCGAGGGGACACCGAACACCGGGGAGCTGTTTTTT
TRBD1,TRBV7-2,TRBJ1-3,-,CASSFLGRGLISGNTIYF,TGTGCCAGCAGCTTCCTCGGCAGGGGGCTTATCTCTGGAAACACCATATATTTT
TRBD1,TRBV2,TRBJ1-1,-,CAISPAGGEAFF,TGTGCCATCTCTCCAGCAGGGGGTGAAGCTTTCTTT
-,TRBV28,TRBJ1-2,-,CASSNLYGYTF,TGTGCCAGCAGCAACCTATATGGCTACACCTTC
TRBD2,TRBV30,TRBJ2-3,once,CAWSVGSGGADTQYF,TGTGCCTGGAGTGTCGGGAGCGGGGGGGCCGATACGCAGTATTTT
TRBD1,TRBV4-3,TRBJ2-2,-,CASSQDQFTGVNTGELFF,TGCGCCAGCAGCCAAGATCAGTTTACAGGGGTGAACACCGGGGAGCTGTTTTTT
-,TRBV13,TRBJ2-6,-,CASSFTGYGANVLTF,TGTGCCAGCAGCTTTACAGGGTATGGGGCCAACGTCCTGACTTTC